The subject of this entry is one T cell receptor (beta chain). Its antigen is unknown. These data are taken from a study of T cell repertoires in cytomegalovirus infection. Across the whole study: Selected CMV epitopes included recently identified HLA-C-restricted ones as well as well-studied HLA-B-restricted ones. An indication of both CMV infection and matching HLA type came from public TCR beta signatures. Overall study findings and caveats: The cumulative frequency of public TCR beta families distinguished individuals who carried CMV together with the relevant HLA. In two of eight donors, the top clonotype was HLA-C-restricted CMV-specific.

Germline V gene lookup returns CDR1 LNHDA and CDR2 SQIVND (reference sequence). The CDR3 extends over 13 amino acids. Trimming left V 9 bases short and J 4 bases short, with 15 bases between. Each CDR3 protein is one row after TCRdb ran MiXCR on the reads. Among hundreds of thousands of distinct CDR3 sequences listed, about 30% were seen once. The rearrangement links TRBV19 to TRBJ1-2; D is ambiguous. The material was cultured PBMCs, obtained from culture after CMV antigen stimulation. The sequence came from a human donor in good health (CMV status not recorded). Some clones in this sample may be carry-over from other donors' samples. In nucleotides, the CDR3 is TGTGCCAGCCGCTGGACGGATCTCTATGGCTACACCTTC. The encoded protein is CASRWTDLYGYTF.